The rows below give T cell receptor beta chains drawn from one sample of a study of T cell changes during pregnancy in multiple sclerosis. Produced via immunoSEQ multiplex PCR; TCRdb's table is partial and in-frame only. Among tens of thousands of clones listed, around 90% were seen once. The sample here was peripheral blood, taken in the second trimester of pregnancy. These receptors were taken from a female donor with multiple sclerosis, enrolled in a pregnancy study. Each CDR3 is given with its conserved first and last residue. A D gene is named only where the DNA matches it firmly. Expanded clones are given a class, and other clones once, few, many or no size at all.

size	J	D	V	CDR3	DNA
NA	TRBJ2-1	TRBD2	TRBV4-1	CASSQTRTSAAYNEQFF	TGCGCCAGCAGCCAGACACGGACTAGCGCGGCCTACAATGAGCAGTTCTTC
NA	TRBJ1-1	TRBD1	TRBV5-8	CASSLGDRGTEAFF	TGTGCCAGCAGCTTGGGGGACAGGGGAACTGAAGCTTTCTTT
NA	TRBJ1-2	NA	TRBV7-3	CASSLGGVGLTYGYTF	TGTGCCAGCAGCCTCGGAGGGGTCGGACTAACCTATGGCTACACCTTC
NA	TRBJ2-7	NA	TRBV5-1	CASRGPGDYEQYF	TGCGCCAGCAGAGGTCCAGGGGACTACGAGCAGTACTTC
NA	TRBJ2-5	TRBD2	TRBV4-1	CASSQDRGSGRAWEETQYF	TGCGCCAGCAGCCAAGATCGGGGTAGCGGGAGGGCCTGGGAAGAGACCCAGTACTTC
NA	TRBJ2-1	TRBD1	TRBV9	CASSGQQGDEQFF	TGTGCCAGCAGCGGCCAACAGGGGGATGAGCAGTTCTTC
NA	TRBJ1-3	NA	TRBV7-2	CASSDRSGNTIYF	TGTGCCAGTTCTGACAGGTCTGGAAACACCATATATTTT
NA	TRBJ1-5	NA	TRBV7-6	CASSLGSGIGQPQHF	TGTGCCAGCAGCTTAGGTTCGGGGATCGGGCAGCCCCAGCATTTT
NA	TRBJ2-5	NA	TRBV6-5	CASSYGQTQYF	TGTGCCAGCAGTTACGGGCAGACCCAGTACTTC
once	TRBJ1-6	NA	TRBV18	CASSPPGVGNSPLHF	TGTGCCAGCTCACCGCCGGGGGTCGGGAATTCACCCCTCCACTTT
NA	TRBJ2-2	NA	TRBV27	CASSAGPSTGELFF	TGTGCCAGCAGTGCGGGACCTAGTACCGGGGAGCTGTTTTTT
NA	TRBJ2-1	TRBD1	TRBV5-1	CASSAQGANEQFF	TGCGCCAGCAGCGCCCAGGGGGCCAATGAGCAGTTCTTC
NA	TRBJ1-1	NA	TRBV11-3	CASSLGLEAFF	TGTGCCAGCAGCTTAGGGCTTGAAGCTTTCTTT
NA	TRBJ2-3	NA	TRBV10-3	CAISESTFPPDTQYF	TGTGCCATCAGTGAGTCGACTTTCCCCCCAGATACGCAGTATTTT
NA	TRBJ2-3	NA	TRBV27	CASKEGPGTDTQYF	TGTGCCAGCAAGGAGGGACCGGGCACAGATACGCAGTATTTT
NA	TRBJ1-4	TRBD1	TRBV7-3	CASSLVPQGANEKLFF	TGTGCCAGCAGCTTAGTCCCTCAGGGGGCGAATGAAAAACTGTTTTTT
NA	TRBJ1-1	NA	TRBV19	CASSMGQRNTEAFF	TGTGCCAGTAGTATGGGGCAGAGGAACACTGAAGCTTTCTTT
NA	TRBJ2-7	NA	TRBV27	CASSLGRSSYEQYF	TGTGCCAGCAGTTTAGGTCGGAGCTCCTACGAGCAGTACTTC
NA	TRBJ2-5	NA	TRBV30	CAWSVGERKTQYF	TGTGCCTGGAGTGTGGGTGAGCGAAAGACCCAGTACTTC
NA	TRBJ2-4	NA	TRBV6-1	CASSSQGAKNIQYF	TGTGCCAGCAGTTCCCAGGGAGCCAAAAACATTCAGTACTTC
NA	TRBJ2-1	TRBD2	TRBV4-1	CASSQLAVYNEQFF	TGCGCCAGCAGCCAACTAGCGGTCTACAATGAGCAGTTCTTC